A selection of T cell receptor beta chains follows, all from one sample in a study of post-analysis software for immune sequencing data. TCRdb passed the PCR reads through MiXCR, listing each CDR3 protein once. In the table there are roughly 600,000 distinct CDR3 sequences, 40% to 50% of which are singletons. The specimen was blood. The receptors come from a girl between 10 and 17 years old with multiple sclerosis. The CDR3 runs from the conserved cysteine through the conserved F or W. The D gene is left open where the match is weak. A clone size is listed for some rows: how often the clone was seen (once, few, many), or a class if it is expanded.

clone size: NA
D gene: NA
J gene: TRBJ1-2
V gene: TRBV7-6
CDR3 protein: CASSPMRSYGYTF
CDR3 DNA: TGTGCCAGCAGCCCGATGCGGAGCTATGGCTACACCTTC

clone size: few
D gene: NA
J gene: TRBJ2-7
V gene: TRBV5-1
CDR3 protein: CASSSDGGTTYEQYF
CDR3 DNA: TGCGCCAGCAGCTCGGATGGCGGGACAACCTACGAGCAGTACTTC

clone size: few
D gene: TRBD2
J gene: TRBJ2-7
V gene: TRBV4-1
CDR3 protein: CASSQDGGGTYEQYF
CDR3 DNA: TGCGCCAGCAGCCAAGATGGGGGGGGAACCTACGAGCAGTACTTC

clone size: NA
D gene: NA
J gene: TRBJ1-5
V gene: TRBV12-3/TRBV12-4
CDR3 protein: CASSPASGLKNQPQHF
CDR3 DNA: TGTGCCAGCAGTCCGGCTAGCGGCTTAAAGAATCAGCCCCAGCATTTT

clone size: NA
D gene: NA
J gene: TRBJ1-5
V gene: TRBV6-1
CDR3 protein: CATRREMSQPQHF
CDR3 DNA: TGTGCCACACGCCGGGAGATGAGTCAGCCCCAGCATTTT

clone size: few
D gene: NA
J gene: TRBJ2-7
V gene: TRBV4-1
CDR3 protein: CASSQEVGEQYF
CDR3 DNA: TGCGCCAGCAGCCAAGAGGTGGGCGAGCAGTACTTC

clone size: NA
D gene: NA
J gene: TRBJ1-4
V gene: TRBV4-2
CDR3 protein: CASSPEGWQGNEKLFF
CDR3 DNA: TGTGCCAGCAGCCCGGAGGGGTGGCAGGGTAATGAAAAACTGTTTTTT

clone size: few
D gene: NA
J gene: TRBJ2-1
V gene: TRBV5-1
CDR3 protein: CASSLGPWAVNYNEQFF
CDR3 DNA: TGCGCCAGCAGCTTGGGCCCGTGGGCGGTGAACTACAATGAGCAGTTCTTC

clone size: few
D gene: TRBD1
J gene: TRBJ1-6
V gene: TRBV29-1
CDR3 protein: CSVQGQLNSPLHF
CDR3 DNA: TGCAGCGTTCAGGGACAGCTAAATTCACCCCTCCACTTT

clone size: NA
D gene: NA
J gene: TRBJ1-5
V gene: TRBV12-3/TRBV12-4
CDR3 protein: CASSLAMVPGQPQHF
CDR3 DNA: TGTGCCAGCAGTTTAGCCATGGTACCTGGTCAGCCCCAGCATTTT

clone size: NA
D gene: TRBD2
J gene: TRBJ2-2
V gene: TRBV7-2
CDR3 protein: CASSPAGGQGTGELFF
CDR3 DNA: TGTGCCAGCAGCCCTGCGGGGGGGCAAGGGACCGGGGAGCTGTTTTTT

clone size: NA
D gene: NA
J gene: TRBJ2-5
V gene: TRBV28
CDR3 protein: CASQPSLETQYF
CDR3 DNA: TGTGCCAGCCAGCCGAGTCTGGAGACCCAGTACTTC

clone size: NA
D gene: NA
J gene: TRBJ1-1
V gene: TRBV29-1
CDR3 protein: CSVGIRTTEAFF
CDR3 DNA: TGCAGCGTCGGAATCCGGACCACTGAAGCTTTCTTT

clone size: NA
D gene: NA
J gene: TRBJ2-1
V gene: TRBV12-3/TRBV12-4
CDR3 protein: CASSQTDNEQFF
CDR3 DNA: TGTGCCAGCAGTCAGACAGACAATGAGCAGTTCTTC

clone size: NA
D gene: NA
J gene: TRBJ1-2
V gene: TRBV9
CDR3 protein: CASSLLDPGDGYTF
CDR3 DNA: TGTGCCAGCAGCCTCCTAGATCCGGGTGATGGCTACACCTTC

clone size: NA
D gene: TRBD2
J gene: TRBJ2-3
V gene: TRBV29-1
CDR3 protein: CSVCPSGSTDTQYF
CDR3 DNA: TGCAGCGTCTGCCCTAGCGGCAGCACAGATACGCAGTATTTT

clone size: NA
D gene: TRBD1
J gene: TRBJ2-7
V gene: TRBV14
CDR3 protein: CASSRHLGDRFSYEQYF
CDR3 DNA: TGTGCCAGCAGCCGACACCTAGGGGACAGGTTCTCCTACGAGCAGTACTTC

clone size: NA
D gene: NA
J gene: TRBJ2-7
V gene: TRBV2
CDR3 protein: CASSESSGSYEQYF
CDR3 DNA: TGTGCCAGCAGTGAATCCAGCGGCTCCTACGAGCAGTACTTC

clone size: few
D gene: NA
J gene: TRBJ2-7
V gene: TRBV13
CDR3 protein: CASSLLDVSYEQYF
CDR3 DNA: TGTGCCAGCAGCCTCCTGGACGTATCCTACGAGCAGTACTTC

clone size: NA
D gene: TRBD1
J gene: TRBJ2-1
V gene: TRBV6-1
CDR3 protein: CASDGNPRGQPNFYNEQFF
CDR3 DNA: TGTGCCAGCGACGGCAATCCCAGGGGACAGCCAAATTTCTACAATGAGCAGTTCTTC

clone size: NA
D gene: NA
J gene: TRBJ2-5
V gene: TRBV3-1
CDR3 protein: CASSRAGGGTQYF
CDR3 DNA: TGTGCCAGCAGCCGGGCCGGGGGCGGGACCCAGTACTTC

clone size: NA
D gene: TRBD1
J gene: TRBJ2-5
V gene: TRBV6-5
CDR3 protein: CASSYPGQGAGETQYF
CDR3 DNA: TGTGCCAGCAGTTACCCGGGACAGGGCGCTGGAGAGACCCAGTACTTC

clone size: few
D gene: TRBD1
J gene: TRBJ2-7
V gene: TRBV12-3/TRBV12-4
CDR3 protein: CASSAIQGAYNEQYF
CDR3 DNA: TGTGCCAGCAGTGCCATACAGGGGGCATACAACGAGCAGTACTTC

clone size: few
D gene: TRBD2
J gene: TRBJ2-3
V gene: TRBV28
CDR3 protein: CASGPAGAKDTQYF
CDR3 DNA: TGTGCCAGCGGACCAGCGGGAGCGAAAGATACGCAGTATTTT

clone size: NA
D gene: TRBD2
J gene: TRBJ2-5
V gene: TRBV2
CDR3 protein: CASKERGGLETQYF
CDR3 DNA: TGTGCCAGCAAGGAGCGGGGGGGCCTGGAGACCCAGTACTTC

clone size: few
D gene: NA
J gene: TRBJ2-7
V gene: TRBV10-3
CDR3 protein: CAIRNAGLIEAGYEQYF
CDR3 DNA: TGTGCCATCAGGAACGCCGGCTTAATCGAAGCGGGCTACGAGCAGTACTTC

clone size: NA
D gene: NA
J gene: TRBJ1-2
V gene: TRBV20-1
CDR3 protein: CSAIFMGNDYGYTF
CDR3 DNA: TGCAGTGCTATTTTCATGGGAAATGACTATGGCTACACCTTC

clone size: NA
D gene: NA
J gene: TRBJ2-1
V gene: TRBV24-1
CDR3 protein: CATSDLRSGNYNEQVF
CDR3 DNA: TGTGCCACCAGTGATTTGCGTAGCGGAAACTACAATGAGCAGGTCTTC

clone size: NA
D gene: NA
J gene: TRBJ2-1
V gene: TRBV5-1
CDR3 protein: CASSLDLNEQFF
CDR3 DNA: TGCGCCAGCAGCTTGGATCTAAATGAGCAGTTCTTC

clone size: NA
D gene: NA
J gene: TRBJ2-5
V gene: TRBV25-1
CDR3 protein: CASSESRKETQYF
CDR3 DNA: TGTGCCAGCAGTGAATCCAGAAAAGAGACCCAGTACTTC

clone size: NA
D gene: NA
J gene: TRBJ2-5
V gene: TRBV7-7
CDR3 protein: CASSLDLTGGETQYF
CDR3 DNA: TGTGCTAGCAGCTTAGACCTCACCGGCGGGGAGACCCAGTACTTC

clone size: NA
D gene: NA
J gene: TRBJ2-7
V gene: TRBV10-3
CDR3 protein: CAIVWGDFYEQYF
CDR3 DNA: TGTGCCATCGTTTGGGGCGATTTTTACGAGCAGTACTTC

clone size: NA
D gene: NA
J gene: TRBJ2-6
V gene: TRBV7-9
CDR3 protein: CASSLISQPGANVLTF
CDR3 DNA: TGTGCCAGCAGCTTAATCTCCCAGCCTGGGGCCAACGTCCTGACTTTC

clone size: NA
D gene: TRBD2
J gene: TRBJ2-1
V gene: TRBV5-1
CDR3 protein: CASSPNSGVAYNEQFF
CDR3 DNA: TGCGCCAGCAGCCCAAATAGCGGGGTGGCCTACAATGAGCAGTTCTTC

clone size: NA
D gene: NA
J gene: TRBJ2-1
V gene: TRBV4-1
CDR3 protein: CASSQDTWAENEQFF
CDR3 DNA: TGCGCCAGCAGCCAAGATACGTGGGCAGAGAATGAGCAGTTCTTC

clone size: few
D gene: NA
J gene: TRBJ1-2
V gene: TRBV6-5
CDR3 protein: CASAPRGYGYTF
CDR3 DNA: TGTGCCAGCGCTCCGAGAGGGTATGGCTACACCTTC

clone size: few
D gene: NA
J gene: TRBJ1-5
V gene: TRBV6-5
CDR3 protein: CASSYRFLGNEDQPQHF
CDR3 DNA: TGTGCCAGCAGTTACAGGTTTCTGGGGAATGAGGATCAGCCCCAGCATTTT

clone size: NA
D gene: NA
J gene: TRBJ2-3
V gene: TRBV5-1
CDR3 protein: CASSNTLGGTDTQYF
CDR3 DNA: TGCGCCAGCAGCAATACACTAGGGGGCACAGATACGCAGTATTTT

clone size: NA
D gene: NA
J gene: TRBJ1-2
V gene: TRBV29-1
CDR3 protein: CSVAPWQPYGYTF
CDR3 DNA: TGCAGCGTTGCACCGTGGCAGCCGTATGGCTACACCTTC

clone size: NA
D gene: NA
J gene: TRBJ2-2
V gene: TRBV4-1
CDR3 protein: CASSQEGFAGELFF
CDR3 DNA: TGCGCCAGCAGCCAAGAGGGATTTGCCGGGGAGCTGTTTTTT

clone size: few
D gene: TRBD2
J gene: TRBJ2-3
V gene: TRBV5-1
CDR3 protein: CASSFARRLAGQDTQYF
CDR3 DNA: TGCGCCAGCAGCTTTGCCCGAAGACTAGCGGGGCAAGATACGCAGTATTTT

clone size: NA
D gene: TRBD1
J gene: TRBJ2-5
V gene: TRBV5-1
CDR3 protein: CASSFYGTGILREQYF
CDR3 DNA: TGCGCCAGCAGCTTCTACGGGACAGGGATCCTCCGGGAGCAGTACTTC

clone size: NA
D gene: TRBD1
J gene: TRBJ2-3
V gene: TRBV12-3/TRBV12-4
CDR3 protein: CASSSRTGITDTQYF
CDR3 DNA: TGTGCCAGCAGTTCCCGGACAGGGATCACAGATACGCAGTATTTT

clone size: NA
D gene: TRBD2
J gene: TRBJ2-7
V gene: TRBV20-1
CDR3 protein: CSARDALAGGPGAYEQYF
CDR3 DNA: TGCAGTGCTAGAGATGCGTTAGCGGGAGGTCCAGGGGCCTACGAGCAGTACTTC

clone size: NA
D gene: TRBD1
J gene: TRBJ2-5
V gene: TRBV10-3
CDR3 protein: CAISGTDRDQTQYF
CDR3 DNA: TGTGCCATCAGTGGGACCGACAGGGACCAGACCCAGTACTTC

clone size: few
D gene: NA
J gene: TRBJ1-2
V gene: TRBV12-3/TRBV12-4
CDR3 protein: CASSLEGAFYGYTF
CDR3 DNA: TGTGCCAGCAGTTTAGAAGGGGCGTTCTATGGCTACACCTTC

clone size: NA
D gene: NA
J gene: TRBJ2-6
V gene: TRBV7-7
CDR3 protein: CASSLGAGAGANVLTF
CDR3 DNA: TGTGCTAGCAGCTTAGGGGCAGGGGCTGGGGCCAACGTCCTGACTTTC

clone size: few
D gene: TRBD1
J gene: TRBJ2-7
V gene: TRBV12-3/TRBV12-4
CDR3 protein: CASSRDRGYDEQYF
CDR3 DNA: TGTGCCAGCAGCCGGGACAGGGGCTACGACGAGCAGTACTTC

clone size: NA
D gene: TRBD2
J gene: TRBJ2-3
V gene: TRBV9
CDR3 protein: CASSVERGGPSTDTQYF
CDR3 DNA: TGTGCCAGCAGCGTGGAGCGGGGGGGCCCAAGCACAGATACGCAGTATTTT

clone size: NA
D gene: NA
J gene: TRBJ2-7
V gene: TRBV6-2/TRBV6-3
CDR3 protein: CASRRDVAYEQYF
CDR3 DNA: TGTGCCAGCAGACGGGACGTAGCCTACGAGCAGTACTTC

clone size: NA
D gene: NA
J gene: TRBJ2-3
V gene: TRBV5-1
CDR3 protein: CASSLGGAADTDTQYF
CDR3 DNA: TGCGCCAGCAGCTTGGGAGGGGCAGCCGACACAGATACGCAGTATTTT